Following are 20 T cell receptor beta chains from one sample sequenced in a study of identical twins. TCRdb re-analysed the 5' RACE reads in MiXCR, keeping a single row per CDR3 protein. The sample carries about 530,000 distinct CDR3 sequences, 15% recorded once. In addition, the sample was reused for a study of yellow fever vaccine responses in identical twins.

The sample comprised CD4+ T cells sorted from blood. All receptors derive from a woman aged 18-35 years in good health.

This chain uses TRBV11-3 with TRBJ2-1; TRBD2 aligns across 12 bases. This CDR3 has 17 amino acids. With V trimmed by 8 bases and J by 0 bases, 8 bases remained unmatched. Germline V gives CDR1 SGHNT, CDR2 YENEEA. The CDR3: CASYGTSGSGSYNEQFF. The DNA for the CDR3 is TGTGCCAGCTACGGGACTAGCGGGTCGGGCTCCTACAATGAGCAGTTCTTC.

The rearrangement uses TRBV14 and TRBJ2-3; no clear D gene. The CDR3 is 11 residues long. Germline V gene lookup returns CDR1 SGHDN and CDR2 FVKESK. Trimming removed 1 base at V and 10 bases at J, with 6 bases between. This chain's CDR3 is CASSQAHPQYF. The CDR3 bases are TGTGCCAGCAGCCAAGCCCATCCGCAGTATTTT.

The chain is built from TRBV10-3 and TRBJ1-3; D remains ambiguous. Germline assignment: CDR1 ENHRY and CDR2 SYGVKD. The length of the CDR3 is 14 residues. V gave up 10 bases and J gave up 0 bases, with 13 bases separating them. The DNA of the CDR3 is TGTGCCACCGACTCCGACGGCTCTGGAAACACCATATATTTT. As protein: CATDSDGSGNTIYF.

This clonotype came up many times. The CDR3 loop reads CASSLGSLTNTGELFF. CDR3 DNA sequence: TGCGCCAGCAGCTTAGGAAGCCTAACGAACACCGGGGAGCTGTTTTTT. The chain links TRBV5-1 to TRBJ2-2; D is unresolved. Germline-derived CDR1 and CDR2 are SGHRS and YFSETQ. There are 16 residues in the CDR3. V was shortened by 2 bases and J by 0 bases, with 11 bases between the two germline ends.

This clonotype was seen a handful of times. This rearrangement joins TRBV10-3 to TRBJ2-4, with D maybe TRBD2 (6 bases). Germline V gene sequence: CDR1 ENHRY, CDR2 SYGVKD. V dropped 1 base and J dropped 8 bases, with 15 bases sitting between them. The CDR3 is 15 amino acids. The CDR3 DNA follows: TGTGCCATCAGTGAGTTCGGCGGGGTTAACGACATTCAGTACTTC. This codes for CAISEFGGVNDIQYF.

This clonotype was seen a few times. The V gene is TRBV6-1, the J gene TRBJ2-7; weak D call: TRBD2 (5 bases). Germline-derived CDR1 and CDR2 are MNHNS and SASEGT. V was clipped by 4 bases and J by 2 bases, with 12 bases between them. This CDR3 has 14 amino acids. CDR3 sequence (DNA): TGTGCCAGCAGTGCGAGCGGAACCCCCTACGAGCAGTACTTC. Translating gives CASSASGTPYEQYF.

The chain recombines TRBV14 with TRBJ2-3; 9 bases line up with TRBD2. The CDR3 consists of 16 residues. Per the germline V gene, CDR1 is SGHDN and CDR2 is FVKESK. V gave up 1 base and J gave up 5 bases; unmatched junction bases: 7. CDR3 in amino acids: CASSQVLAGAGDTQYF. The CDR3 DNA sequence: TGTGCCAGCAGCCAAGTCTTAGCGGGAGCGGGAGATACGCAGTATTTT.

In this sample, this clonotype turned up a few times. This chain joins TRBV12-3 or TRBV12-4 and TRBJ2-2, with TRBD1 matching over 7 bases. With V trimmed by 7 bases and J by 4 bases, 9 bases remained unmatched. The CDR3 covers 15 residues. The DNA for the CDR3 is TGTGCCAGCAACCCTTTGGGACAGCGCACCGGGGAGCTGTTTTTT. It is translated as CASNPLGQRTGELFF.

This chain connects TRBV12-3 or TRBV12-4 to TRBJ1-2; 8 bases align to TRBD1. The J segment lost 4 bases and the V segment lost 6 bases, leaving 4 bases of the junction unmatched. There are 13 residues in the CDR3. CDR3 DNA: TGTGCCAGCAGACATACAGGGGGCTATGGCTACACCTTC. Protein: CASRHTGGYGYTF.

This clonotype was counted only a few times. CDR3: CATGDTNTEAFF. The CDR3 nucleotides read TGTGCCACCGGGGACACGAACACTGAAGCTTTCTTT. The chain recombines TRBV24-1 with TRBJ1-1; tentative D call: TRBD1 (6 bases). Germline V CDR1 and CDR2: KGHDR, SFDVKD. The V gene lost 9 bases and the J gene lost 1 base, with 8 bases spanning the gap. The CDR3 sequence is 12 residues long.

This clonotype has only a few counts. The CDR3 coding sequence is TGTGCCAGCAGTTACCAGGAAGCAACTTGGGCCGGGGAGCTGTTTTTT. This gives the protein CASSYQEATWAGELFF. The chain employs TRBV6-5 and TRBJ2-2; D is undetermined. Trimming pared 2 bases from V and 6 bases from J, leaving 16 bases between. Germline values: CDR1 MNHEY, CDR2 SVGAGI. CDR3 size: 16 residues.

There are a few counts of this clonotype. The chain couples TRBV5-5 to TRBJ1-1, with D possibly being TRBD1 (5 bases). Trimming shortened V by 1 base and J by 6 bases, and 10 bases separated the two germline ends. CDR3 length equals 13 residues. CDR1 is SGHKS, CDR2 YYEKEE, per germline (reference sequence). As DNA, the CDR3 is TGTGCCAGCAGCTTGTTCTTGGGGGCTGAAGCTTTCTTT. Its translation is CASSLFLGAEAFF.

V usage is TRBV6-5 and J usage is TRBJ2-1; 10 positions match TRBD2. V lost 4 bases and J lost 6; bases outside the gene matches: 12. CDR1 and CDR2 from the germline V gene are MNHEY and SVGAGI. The CDR3 has 17 residues. CDR3 protein: CASSFSPSGRKGNEQFF. CDR3 coding DNA: TGTGCCAGCAGTTTCTCACCTAGCGGGAGAAAAGGCAATGAGCAGTTCTTC.

J is TRBJ2-7 and V is TRBV27; 7 nucleotides agree with TRBD1. CDR1 and CDR2 (germline): MNHEY, SMNVEV (reference sequence). The V segment lost 7 bases and the J segment 1 base; nucleotides outside the gene matches: 10. The CDR3 runs 15 residues. The CDR3 coding sequence is TGTGCCAGCACCCAATTGTCGACAGGGTCCTACGAGCAGTACTTC. Protein product: CASTQLSTGSYEQYF.

This clonotype was picked up a small number of times. The rearrangement joins TRBV10-3 to TRBJ2-1, with 9 bases matching TRBD2. Germline CDR1 reads ENHRY; CDR2 reads SYGVKD. The V segment lost 4 bases and the J segment 6 bases; nucleotides outside the gene matches: 10. The CDR3 is 16 residues long. This chain's CDR3 is CAISAVLAGVFNEQFF. CDR3 DNA sequence: TGTGCCATCAGTGCGGTGTTAGCGGGAGTTTTCAATGAGCAGTTCTTC.

This chain links TRBV4-2 with TRBJ2-5, with 8 bases fitting TRBD2. The germline CDR1 and CDR2 sequences are LGHNA and YNFKEQ. The J segment lost 4 bases and the V segment lost 1 base, leaving 11 bases of the junction unmatched. This CDR3 region has 17 residues. CDR3 sequence reads: CASSQGNSGNSGETQYF. The CDR3 DNA follows: TGTGCCAGCAGCCAAGGAAATAGCGGGAACTCCGGAGAGACCCAGTACTTC.

This clonotype has a handful of counts. The CDR3 DNA reads as TGTGCCAGCAGCTTAGGGACAGGGCAGGAGCAGTACGTC. It translates to CASSLGTGQEQYV. The J gene is TRBJ2-7, the V gene TRBV7-9; 8 bases fit TRBD1. CDR1 and CDR2 (germline): SEHNR, FQNEAQ (reference sequence). This CDR3 is 13 amino acids long. V lost 1 base, J lost 7 bases, and 3 bases stayed unmatched.

A few counts support this clonotype. This rearrangement joins TRBV12-1 to TRBJ1-5; TRBD1 is taken as the D call from the table, unchecked against the DNA. TRBV12-1 corresponds to a pseudogene. The CDR3 is made up of 18 amino acids. The DNA of the CDR3 is TGTGCCAGCAGCTTTGCTTGGACAGGGGACGATAGCAATCAGCCCCAGCATTTT. Protein sequence: CASSFAWTGDDSNQPQHF.

The CDR3 bases are TGCGCCAGCAGTGAAGCGTCGGGCAAAGAGACCCAGTACTTC. It codes for CASSEASGKETQYF. This sequence joins TRBV10-2 and TRBJ2-5; D is ambiguous. Germline V gene data show CDR1 as WSHSY and CDR2 as SAAADI. V shed 3 bases and J shed 3 bases, with 11 bases lying between them. CDR3 length: 14 amino acids.

This clonotype was observed at least ten times. The chain combines TRBV5-1 with TRBJ1-2; maybe TRBD1 (6 bases). Germline V CDR1 and CDR2: SGHRS, YFSETQ. The CDR3 runs 13 residues. Trimming took 3 bases from V and 6 from J, leaving 12 bases between them. The CDR3 nucleotides read TGCGCCAGCAGCTCCCACCGGGGGCATGGCTACACCTTC. It yields the protein CASSSHRGHGYTF.